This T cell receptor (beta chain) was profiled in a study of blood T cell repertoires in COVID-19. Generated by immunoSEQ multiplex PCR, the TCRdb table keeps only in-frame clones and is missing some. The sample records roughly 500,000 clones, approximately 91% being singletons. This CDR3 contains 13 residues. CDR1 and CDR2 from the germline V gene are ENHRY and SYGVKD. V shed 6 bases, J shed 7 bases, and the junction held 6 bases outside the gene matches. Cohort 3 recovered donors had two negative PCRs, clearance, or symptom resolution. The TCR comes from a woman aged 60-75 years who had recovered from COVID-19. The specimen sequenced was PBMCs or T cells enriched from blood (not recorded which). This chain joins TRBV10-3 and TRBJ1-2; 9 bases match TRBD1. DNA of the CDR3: TGTGCCATCAGCCGGGACAGGGATTTTGGCTACACCTTC. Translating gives CAISRDRDFGYTF.